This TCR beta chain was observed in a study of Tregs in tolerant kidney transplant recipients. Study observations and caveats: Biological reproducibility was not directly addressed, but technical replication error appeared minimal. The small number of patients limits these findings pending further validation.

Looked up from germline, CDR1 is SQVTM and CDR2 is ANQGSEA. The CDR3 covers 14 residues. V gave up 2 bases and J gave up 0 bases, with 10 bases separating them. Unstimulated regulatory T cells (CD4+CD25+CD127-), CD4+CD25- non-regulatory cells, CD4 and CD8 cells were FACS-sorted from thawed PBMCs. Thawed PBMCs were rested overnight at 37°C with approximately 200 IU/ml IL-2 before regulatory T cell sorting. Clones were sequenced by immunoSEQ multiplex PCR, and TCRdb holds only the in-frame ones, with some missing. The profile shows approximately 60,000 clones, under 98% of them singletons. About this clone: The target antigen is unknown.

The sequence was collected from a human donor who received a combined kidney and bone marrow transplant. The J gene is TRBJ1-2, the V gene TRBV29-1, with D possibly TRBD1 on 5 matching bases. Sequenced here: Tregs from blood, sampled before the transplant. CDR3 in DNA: TGCAGCGTTGAACGGCAGGGTCCTAACTATGGCTACACCTTC. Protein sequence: CSVERQGPNYGYTF.